Shown below are 31 T cell receptor beta chains from a single sample sequenced in a study of cytomegalovirus exposure and HLA in healthy donors. Libraries were prepared by immunoSEQ multiplex PCR; TCRdb keeps only in-frame clonotypes and omits some of them. In the table there are about 98,000 clones, about 88% of which are singletons. Sequenced: PBMCs. These receptor sequences come from a man between 18 and 35 years old in good health and CMV-seropositive.

The V and J genes are TRBV27 and TRBJ2-7; 7 bases line up with TRBD2. Germline-derived CDR1 and CDR2 are MNHEY and SMNVEV (reference sequence). The CDR3 spans 14 residues. Trimming removed 6 bases from V and 1 base from J; junction bases left unmatched: 6. In DNA form, the CDR3 reads TGTGCCAGCAGCGTGCGGGAGTATTCCTACGAGCAGTACTTC. Amino acids: CASSVREYSYEQYF.

The V and J genes are TRBV7-8 and TRBJ2-5, with D possibly TRBD1 on 5 matching bases. The CDR3 runs 16 residues. Trimming removed 1 base from V and 4 bases from J, with 16 bases in between. Germline CDR1 is SGHVS and CDR2 is FQNEAQ. Here the CDR3 DNA reads TGTGCCAGCAGCTTAGTCAGCCAGGGCTGGGGAGAGACCCAGTACTTC. Translating gives CASSLVSQGWGETQYF.

This chain connects TRBV25-1 to TRBJ2-5; no clear D gene. The CDR3 contains 11 residues. Deletions cut 6 bases from V and 4 bases from J, with 6 bases between. The germline gives CDR1 MGHDK, CDR2 SYGVNS. CDR3 in amino acids: CASSLRETQYF. CDR3 DNA: TGTGCCAGCAGCCTACGAGAGACCCAGTACTTC. Drawing the rest from reference TRBV25-1 and TRBJ2-5, the complete variable domain is EADIYQTPRYLVIGTGKKITLECSQTMGHDKMYWYQQDPGMELHLIHYSYGVNSTEKGDLSSESTVSRIRTEHFPLTLESARPSHTSQYLCASSLRETQYFGPGTRLLVL.

The chain links TRBV29-1 to TRBJ1-2, with 8 bases that match TRBD1. V dropped 4 bases and J dropped 3; count of bases not matched to a gene: 19. CDR1 is SQVTM, CDR2 ANQGSEA, per germline. CDR3 length: 18 residues. For the CDR3, the DNA is TGCAGCGTTGTATTGCTTCAGACAGGGGAAGGGTTTGACTATGGCTACACCTTC. It specifies CSVVLLQTGEGFDYGYTF.

The rearrangement joins TRBV9 to TRBJ2-7; 7 nucleotides line up with TRBD1. This CDR3 has 15 residues. J lost 1 base, V lost 4 bases, and 8 bases had no gene match. The germline gives CDR1 SGDLS, CDR2 YYNGEE. The chain's CDR3 is CASSSSSGQSYEQYF. The CDR3 nucleotides are TGTGCCAGCAGCTCAAGCTCGGGACAGTCCTACGAGCAGTACTTC.

This chain connects TRBV7-3 to TRBJ2-2; no reliable D call. Germline V gene data show CDR1 as SGHTA and CDR2 as FQGTGA. This CDR3 contains 14 residues. V was shortened by 3 bases and J by 3 bases, with 8 bases between the two germline ends. Here the CDR3 DNA reads TGTGCCAGCAGCTTCCTCCGAGACACCGGGGAGCTGTTTTTT. Protein: CASSFLRDTGELFF.

The V gene is TRBV4-2, the J gene TRBJ2-1; TRBD2 agrees at 9 bases. The V gene's germline CDR1 is LGHNA and CDR2 YNFKEQ. This CDR3 is 17 amino acids long. V was clipped by 4 bases and J by 5 bases; unmatched bases: 12. This CDR3 is CASSPAARLAVDNEQFF. CDR3 bases: TGTGCCAGCAGCCCCGCCGCCCGACTAGCGGTCGACAATGAGCAGTTCTTC.

The rearrangement links TRBV7-8 to TRBJ2-7; D remains ambiguous. Between the trimmed V and J ends, which lost 3 bases and 6 bases, there was a span of 18 bases. The CDR3 is 15 residues long. Germline V gene data show CDR1 as SGHVS and CDR2 as FQNEAQ. The CDR3 nucleotides are TGTGCCAGCAGCTTCGATCAGTGGGTCTCGGGCGAGCAGTACTTC. This translates into CASSFDQWVSGEQYF.

This clone was recorded a few times. The chain joins TRBV6-4 to TRBJ2-2; a weak D match, TRBD1 (5 bases). Trimming cost V 0 bases and J 7 bases, with 12 bases left between them. The CDR3 extends over 15 amino acids. The germline gives CDR1 MRHNA, CDR2 SNTAGT. In DNA form, the CDR3 reads TGTGCCAGCAGTGACTCTTTGGCAGGGCACGGGGAGCTGTTTTTT. This gives the protein CASSDSLAGHGELFF.

J is TRBJ2-3 and V is TRBV10-3; tentative D call: TRBD2 (6 bases). The CDR3 totals 16 residues. The V end was cut by 3 bases, the J end by 4 bases, with 17 bases between. Germline-derived CDR1 and CDR2 are ENHRY and SYGVKD. CDR3 sequence reads: CAISDALSGASDTQYF. Written as DNA, the CDR3 is TGTGCCATCAGTGACGCCCTTAGCGGAGCCTCAGATACGCAGTATTTT.

This clone was counted between two and nine times. The chain joins TRBV5-4 to TRBJ1-2; no definite D call. CDR3 length equals 14 residues. Trimming took off 7 bases at V and 1 base at J, with 14 bases between the two ends. From germline, CDR1 is SGHNT and CDR2 YYREEE (reference sequence). For the CDR3, the DNA is TGTGCCAGCTGCGTCCGGGATAATAACTATGGCTACACCTTC. This gives the protein CASCVRDNNYGYTF.

This rearrangement joins TRBV11-3 to TRBJ2-3, with TRBD2 matching 11 bases. After removal of 3 bases from V and 5 bases from J, the junction contained 7 bases not matched to a gene. Germline assignment: CDR1 SGHNT and CDR2 YENEEA. The CDR3 covers 16 residues. CDR3 region: CASSFPTSGKIDTQYF. The CDR3, as DNA: TGTGCCAGCAGCTTCCCGACTAGCGGGAAAATAGATACGCAGTATTTT.

The chain joins TRBV28 to TRBJ2-2; 8 bases are shared with TRBD1. Germline CDR1 MDHEN, CDR2 SYDVKM. CDR3 length: 16 amino acids. V shed 6 bases, J shed 1 base, and the junction held 7 bases outside the gene matches. The CDR3: CASSPAGTGNTGELFF. In nucleotides, the CDR3 is TGTGCCAGCAGCCCAGCCGGGACAGGGAACACCGGGGAGCTGTTTTTT. Full variable domain (rest looked up from reference TRBV28 and TRBJ2-2): DVKVTQSSRYLVKRTGEKVFLECVQDMDHENMFWYRQDPGLGLRLIYFSYDVKMKEKGDIPEGYSVSREKKERFSLILESASTNQTSMYLCASSPAGTGNTGELFFGEGSRLTVL.

This clone appeared once. The chain is built from TRBV27 and TRBJ2-1, with D tentatively TRBD1 (6 bases). Germline V gives CDR1 MNHEY, CDR2 SMNVEV (reference sequence). The CDR3 is 12 residues long. With 3 bases removed from V and 8 bases from J, the gap between germline ends came to 8 bases. CDR3 DNA: TGTGCCAGCAGTTTGCAGGGGCATGAGCAGTTCTTC. Translating gives CASSLQGHEQFF.

V usage is TRBV7-8 and J usage is TRBJ1-5; no definite D call. The V end was cut by 5 bases, the J end by 3 bases, with 11 bases between. The CDR3 contains 14 residues. CDR1 and CDR2 from the germline V gene are SGHVS and FQNEAQ. The CDR3 is CASSPTSANQPQHF. Here the CDR3 DNA reads TGTGCCAGCAGCCCAACATCCGCCAATCAGCCCCAGCATTTT.

This clone appeared a single time. CDR3 loop: CASSTGSPRTYEQYF. The CDR3 DNA is TGTGCCAGTAGTACGGGGTCTCCTAGGACCTACGAGCAGTACTTC. The J gene is TRBJ2-7, the V gene TRBV19; D might be TRBD2 (5 bases). Germline assignment: CDR1 LNHDA and CDR2 SQIVND (reference sequence). The V and J ends lost 4 bases and 2 bases respectively, with 15 bases between them. The length of the CDR3 is 15 residues. Combining the CDR3 with reference TRBV19 and TRBJ2-7 gives the whole variable domain DGGITQSPKYLFRKEGQNVTLSCEQNLNHDAMYWYRQDPGQGLRLIYYSQIVNDFQKGDIAEGYSVSREKKESFPLTVTSAQKNPTAFYLCASSTGSPRTYEQYFGPGTRLTVT.

This CDR3 is CASSYWTSGSSTDTQYF. CDR3 bases: TGCGCCAGCAGCTACTGGACTAGCGGGAGTAGCACAGATACGCAGTATTTT. The chain couples TRBV5-1 to TRBJ2-3; TRBD2 matches 13 bases. V gave up 3 bases and J gave up 0 bases; unmatched junction bases: 4. The V gene's germline CDR1 is SGHRS and CDR2 YFSETQ. This CDR3 comprises 17 residues.

In its sample, this clone was seen once. The V and J genes are TRBV18 and TRBJ1-2, with 8 bases identical to TRBD1. There are 13 residues in the CDR3. J was trimmed by 5 bases and V by 6 bases; bases with no gene match: 5. Germline lookup yields CDR1 KGHSH and CDR2 LQKENI. The CDR3 sequence: CASSLDREYGYTF. The CDR3 region has the DNA TGTGCCAGCTCTCTGGACAGGGAGTATGGCTACACCTTC.

The J gene is TRBJ2-7, the V gene TRBV15; D is unresolved. CDR1 and CDR2 (germline): LNHNV, YYDKDF (reference sequence). This CDR3 comprises 14 residues. V was pared by 0 bases and J by 2 bases, with 8 bases between. The CDR3 here is CATSRDHATYEQYF. CDR3 nucleotide sequence: TGTGCCACCAGCAGAGACCACGCTACCTACGAGCAGTACTTC.

The chain couples TRBV2 to TRBJ2-7, with D uncertain. Trimming shortened V by 6 bases and J by 7 bases, and 10 bases separated the two germline ends. The CDR3 consists of 11 residues. From germline, CDR1 is SNHLY and CDR2 FYNNEI. The chain's CDR3 is CASSPFREQYF. CDR3 nucleotides: TGTGCCAGCAGCCCCTTCCGGGAGCAGTACTTC.

V and J are TRBV19 and TRBJ2-7; TRBD2 is a possible D gene (6 bases). With 3 bases removed from V and 3 bases from J, the gap between germline ends came to 12 bases. The germline CDR1 and CDR2 sequences are LNHDA and SQIVND (reference sequence). CDR3 length: 14 residues. The DNA of the CDR3 is TGTGCCAGTAGTATCCGGGCGGGGAACTACGAGCAGTACTTC. This gives the protein CASSIRAGNYEQYF.

V usage is TRBV5-4 and J usage is TRBJ2-1; TRBD1 matches at 7 bases. V dropped 4 bases and J dropped 7; count of bases not matched to a gene: 5. CDR3 length equals 13 residues. Per germline, CDR1 SGHNT and CDR2 YYREEE (reference sequence). The CDR3 loop reads CASSRTGDNEQFF. In DNA, the CDR3 is TGTGCCAGCAGCAGGACAGGAGATAATGAGCAGTTCTTC.

The chain combines TRBV7-7 with TRBJ2-5, with 14 bases matching TRBD2. Germline V lookup: CDR1 SSHAT, CDR2 FNYEAQ (reference sequence). V lost 3 bases to trimming and J lost 5 bases; unmatched junction nucleotides: 8. The CDR3 loop spans 17 amino acids. The CDR3 sequence is CASSFKTSGGADETQYF. CDR3 DNA sequence: TGTGCCAGCAGCTTCAAGACTAGCGGGGGGGCCGATGAGACCCAGTACTTC.

This chain uses TRBV11-2 with TRBJ1-1; 11 nucleotides agree with TRBD1. The CDR3 contains 15 residues. Per the germline V gene, CDR1 is SGHAT and CDR2 is FQNNGV. The J segment lost 5 bases and the V segment lost 5 bases, leaving 7 bases of the junction unmatched. The CDR3 here is CASSRTGGRGTEAFF. CDR3 DNA sequence: TGTGCCAGCAGCAGGACAGGGGGCAGAGGAACTGAAGCTTTCTTT.

This chain joins TRBV5-1 and TRBJ1-2; 11 bases align to TRBD1. The ends lost 0 bases at V and 7 bases at J; junction bases unmatched: 11. CDR1 is SGHRS, CDR2 YFSETQ, per germline. This CDR3 is 17 amino acids long. The CDR3 spells CASSLESRDRGLGGYTF. CDR3 DNA: TGCGCCAGCAGCTTGGAGTCTCGGGACAGGGGGTTGGGTGGCTACACCTTC.

The chain is built from TRBV11-2 and TRBJ2-7, with D possibly matching TRBD2 (5 bases). The CDR3 sequence is 16 residues long. Germline V CDR1 and CDR2: SGHAT, FQNNGV. Trimming removed 2 bases from V and 5 bases from J, with 19 bases in between. The CDR3 DNA is TGTGCCAGCAGCTTATTGGCATTGAGGGAATTCCACGAGCAGTACTTC. This encodes CASSLLALREFHEQYF.

The genes are TRBV15 and TRBJ2-3; tentative D call: TRBD1 (6 bases). The V gene's germline CDR1 is LNHNV and CDR2 YYDKDF (reference sequence). The CDR3 contains 16 residues. V lost 1 base, J lost 4 bases, and 15 bases lay in between. CDR3 in DNA: TGTGCCACCAGCAGAGTTTCGACAGGATCCGCAGATACGCAGTATTTT. It yields the protein CATSRVSTGSADTQYF.

The gene calls are TRBV5-1 and TRBJ2-2, with D uncertain. In germline, CDR1 is SGHRS, CDR2 YFSETQ. There are 11 residues in the CDR3. V was cut by 2 bases and J by 6 bases, with 2 bases left in between. CDR3 nucleotide sequence: TGCGCCAGCAGCTTCGCCGGGGAGCTGTTTTTT. This codes for CASSFAGELFF. The entire variable domain, with the rest obtained from reference TRBV5-1 and TRBJ2-2, is as follows: KAGVTQTPRYLIKTRGQQVTLSCSPISGHRSVSWYQQTPGQGLQFLFEYFSETQRNKGNFPGRFSGRQFSNSRSEMNVSTLELGDSALYLCASSFAGELFFGEGSRLTVL.

The J gene is TRBJ2-5, the V gene TRBV5-1, with D perhaps matching TRBD2 (5 bases). The germline V gene encodes CDR1 SGHRS and CDR2 YFSETQ. CDR3 length: 15 residues. V was trimmed by 0 bases and J by 2 bases, leaving 11 bases between them. The CDR3 DNA is TGCGCCAGCAGCTTGGATCCGGGGTTTCAAGAGACCCAGTACTTC. Amino acids: CASSLDPGFQETQYF.

The rearrangement uses TRBV6-1 and TRBJ1-2; 8 bases are shared with TRBD1. V shed 2 bases and J 8 bases; nucleotides not matched to a gene: 10. The CDR3 is 15 residues long. CDR1 is MNHNS and CDR2 is SASEGT in the germline V gene. The CDR3: CASSESAGGWEGYTF. Here the CDR3 DNA reads TGTGCCAGCAGTGAATCTGCAGGGGGCTGGGAAGGCTACACCTTC.

The J gene is TRBJ1-2, the V gene TRBV13, with D perhaps TRBD1 (5 bases). This CDR3 contains 18 residues. V lost 3 bases to trimming and J lost 4 bases, with 24 bases between them. Germline CDR1 PRHDT, CDR2 FYEKMQ (reference sequence). The CDR3 DNA reads as TGTGCCAGCAGCTTCCAGGGATCGGGTCGGCCGGACGTCTATGGCTACACCTTC. Amino acids: CASSFQGSGRPDVYGYTF.